Below are 9 T cell receptor beta chains sequenced from a single sample in a study of T cells in Graves' hyperthyroidism and ophthalmopathy. Authors of the study amplified TCR beta CDR3 regions from RNA transcripts. Carried out on the TCR CDR3, a first-round RT-PCR used the HTBI primer set. Each CDR3 protein is one row after TCRdb ran MiXCR on the multiplex PCR reads. This table holds around 490,000 distinct CDR3 sequences, about 20% found once. The sequenced sample was blood. The receptors shown here come from a man aged 40-49 years with Graves' ophthalmopathy.

This clonotype was detected a few times. The V gene is TRBV27, the J gene TRBJ2-3; 10 bases align to TRBD2. The CDR3 sequence is 16 residues long. V was clipped by 6 bases and J by 4 bases; unmatched bases: 10. The V gene's germline CDR1 is MNHEY and CDR2 SMNVEV (reference sequence). In DNA, the CDR3 is TGTGCCAGCAGACTCCATCTAGCGGGGGCCCCAGATACGCAGTATTTT. It specifies CASRLHLAGAPDTQYF.

This clonotype was detected many times. The chain combines TRBV12-3 or TRBV12-4 with TRBJ2-7; 8 bases match TRBD2. The CDR3 has 15 residues. The trim removed 6 bases at V and 5 bases at J, leaving 12 bases unmatched. CDR3 in DNA: TGTGCCAGCAGCCTCCCGGAGCGGGGGCAGGACGAGCAGTACTTC. Its protein is CASSLPERGQDEQYF.

This clonotype was counted ten times or more. The CDR3 loop is CASSPTGTGGETQYF. The CDR3 region has the DNA TGTGCCAGCAGCCCTACTGGGACAGGGGGAGAGACCCAGTACTTC. The chain uses TRBV5-8 and TRBJ2-5; TRBD1 matches at 11 bases. V lost 4 bases, J lost 4 bases, and 6 bases stayed unmatched. Germline lookup yields CDR1 SGHTS and CDR2 YDEGEE. CDR3 length: 15 residues.

The rearrangement uses TRBV20-1 and TRBJ2-7, with a tentative D call TRBD2 (5 bases). Germline V gene data show CDR1 as DFQATT and CDR2 as SNEGSKA (reference sequence). Trimming shortened V by 5 bases and J by 3 bases, and 17 bases separated the two germline ends. This CDR3 contains 14 residues. The CDR3, as DNA: TGCAGTGCTTCCCCCGGACTCGTTTTCTACGAGCAGTACTTC. Encoded protein: CSASPGLVFYEQYF.

This clonotype was found many times. The V and J genes are TRBV3-1 and TRBJ1-2; D is undetermined. Deletions cut 1 base from V and 4 bases from J, with 10 bases between. This CDR3 spans 14 amino acids. The germline V gene has CDR1 LGHDT and CDR2 YNNKEL (reference sequence). The CDR3 sequence is CASSQGQEFYGYTF. CDR3 coding DNA: TGTGCCAGCAGCCAAGGGCAGGAGTTCTATGGCTACACCTTC.

This clonotype turned up a few times. This chain joins TRBV7-8 and TRBJ1-4; TRBD1 might be the D (5 bases). The CDR3 contains 15 residues. Looked up from germline, CDR1 is SGHVS and CDR2 is FQNEAQ. The V end lost 0 bases, the J end lost 5 bases, and 10 bases lay between the germline ends. The CDR3 DNA follows: TGTGCCAGCAGCTTAGCGGGGGGGTACAATGAAAAACTGTTTTTT. Translation: CASSLAGGYNEKLFF.

In this sample, this clonotype turned up many times. The rearrangement uses TRBV20-1 and TRBJ2-7; D remains unclear. The V end lost 3 bases, the J end lost 2 bases, and 11 bases lay between the germline ends. Germline lookup yields CDR1 DFQATT and CDR2 SNEGSKA (reference sequence). This CDR3 is built from 13 residues. The CDR3 sequence is CSASSLGAYEQYF. The DNA for the CDR3 is TGCAGTGCTAGCTCTCTAGGCGCCTACGAGCAGTACTTC.

This clonotype was seen just once. V and J are TRBV10-3 and TRBJ2-1; D possibly corresponds to TRBD2 (6 bases). The CDR3 consists of 16 residues. V gave up 7 bases and J gave up 2 bases, with 18 bases separating them. Germline CDR1 reads ENHRY; CDR2 reads SYGVKD. CDR3 bases: TGTGCCATCAAGGAGGGAGGTTCTAACGCCTACAATGAGCAGTTCTTC. Protein sequence: CAIKEGGSNAYNEQFF.

This clonotype showed up many times. The chain joins TRBV5-1 to TRBJ2-6; 12 bases are a match to TRBD2. Germline V gene sequence: CDR1 SGHRS, CDR2 YFSETQ. Trimming took 4 bases from V and 0 from J; bases not matched to a gene: 8. CDR3 length: 19 amino acids. CDR3 in amino acids: CASSLGLAGSYSGANVLTF. In DNA form, the CDR3 reads TGCGCCAGCAGCCTAGGACTAGCGGGGTCCTACTCTGGGGCCAACGTCCTGACTTTC.